Only a few counts were recorded for the clone carrying this T cell receptor (beta chain). The sample belongs to a study of blood T cell repertoires in COVID-19. Study in general: There were acute and convalescent COVID-19 samples, and they came from the United States, Italy and Spain. Sources were T cells, B-cell-depleted T cells, or PBMCs; the material itself was cDNA or gDNA.

The repertoire was sequenced with immunoSEQ multiplex PCR; TCRdb's copy has only in-frame clones and lacks some. Of approximately 21,000 clones in the sample, less than 75% were seen once. The length of the CDR3 is 16 residues. Germline V lookup: CDR1 MNHEY, CDR2 SMNVEV (reference sequence). V lost 5 bases to trimming and J lost 7 bases; unmatched junction nucleotides: 14. The chain combines TRBV27 with TRBJ2-3; 8 bases match TRBD2. The TCR comes from a human donor in a cohort sampled during active or convalescent COVID-19. Sequencing was carried out using peripheral blood. Here the CDR3 reads CASSPQRGLLPYTQYF. CDR3 nucleotides: TGTGCCAGCAGTCCCCAGCGGGGGCTACTACCATATACGCAGTATTTT.